What follows are 6 T cell receptor beta chains derived from one specimen sequenced in a study of blood T cell repertoires in COVID-19. Repertoires were generated with immunoSEQ multiplex PCR, while TCRdb's copy carries only in-frame clones and drops some. The data show about 83,000 clones, with around 87% seen just once and 8% held by the top ten. Specimen: peripheral blood. The receptor source for this set is a man aged 80 or over with active or convalescent COVID-19.

The rearrangement joins TRBV7-9 to TRBJ1-2; D is unresolved. The CDR3 sequence is 12 residues long. Trimming took 1 base from V and 9 from J, leaving 9 bases between them. Germline V gene sequence: CDR1 SEHNR, CDR2 FQNEAQ (reference sequence). CDR3 sequence (DNA): TGTGCCAGCAGCTTAGGAGCGCAGAGCTACACCTTC. Its translation: CASSLGAQSYTF.

This clone showed up just a few times. The CDR3 sequence is CASLSQASGELFF. CDR3 sequence (DNA): TGTGCCAGCCTTAGTCAGGCGTCCGGGGAGCTGTTTTTT. The chain has TRBV28 and TRBJ2-2; D gene unclear. This CDR3 region has 13 residues. From germline, CDR1 is MDHEN and CDR2 SYDVKM. The V end was cut by 8 bases, the J end by 6 bases, with 13 bases between.

The rearrangement uses TRBV19 and TRBJ2-2; TRBD2 matches 12 bases. The length of the CDR3 is 18 residues. Germline V gene data show CDR1 as LNHDA and CDR2 as SQIVND (reference sequence). The V and J ends lost 3 bases and 4 bases, in that order; junction bases with no gene match: 9. CDR3 DNA sequence: TGTGCCAGTAGTATTCCCCGACTAGCGGGGGCGGGCACCGGGGAGCTGTTTTTT. It yields the protein CASSIPRLAGAGTGELFF.

The J gene is TRBJ1-2, the V gene TRBV6-6, with no clear D. The length of the CDR3 is 14 residues. The ends were cut back, 4 bases at V and 1 base at J, with 10 bases in the middle. Germline assignment: CDR1 MNHNY and CDR2 SVGAGI (reference sequence). The CDR3 region has the DNA TGTGCCAGCAGTTCCCTAACCTTTAACTATGGCTACACCTTC. It translates to CASSSLTFNYGYTF.

This clone was recorded only once. J is TRBJ1-4 and V is TRBV5-8; no clear D. CDR3 length equals 13 residues. Looked up from germline, CDR1 is SGHTS and CDR2 is YDEGEE. The V and J ends lost 2 bases and 5 bases respectively, with 7 bases between them. The CDR3 protein is CASSLRENEKLFF. The CDR3 DNA reads as TGTGCCAGCAGCTTACGAGAGAATGAAAAACTGTTTTTT.

This clone has a handful of counts. This chain connects TRBV7-8 to TRBJ1-5, with 8 nucleotides matching TRBD1. The CDR3 is made up of 15 amino acids. Germline V gives CDR1 SGHVS, CDR2 FQNEAQ. J gave up 6 bases and V 5 bases, and 9 bases lay outside the gene matches. The CDR3 region is CASSRGQGSTQPQHF. Written as DNA, the CDR3 is TGTGCCAGCAGCCGAGGACAGGGAAGTACTCAGCCCCAGCATTTT. Full variable domain (outside the CDR3, taken from reference TRBV7-8 and TRBJ1-5): GAGVSQSPRYKVAKRGQDVALRCDPISGHVSLFWYQQALGQGPEFLTYFQNEAQLDKSGLPSDRFFAERPEGSVSTLKIQRTQQEDSAVYLCASSRGQGSTQPQHFGDGTRLSIL.